A selection of T cell receptor beta chains follows, all from one sample in a study of T-cell reconstitution after alpha-beta-depleted transplantation in children. Each CDR3 protein is one row after TCRdb ran MiXCR on the PCR reads. The table has some 110,000 distinct CDR3 sequences, approximately 10% seen once. The sequencing used PBMCs, collected before TCRalphabeta/CD19-depleted stem cell transplant. Receptor source: a boy aged 2 to 10 with acute lymphoblastic leukemia, due to receive a stem cell transplant. Each CDR3 is given with its conserved first and last residue.

TRBJ2-1,TRBV5-1,CASSLQSAGGLNEQFF
TRBJ1-2,TRBV20-1,CSARDRGRYGYTF
TRBJ1-2,TRBV7-9,CASSLVAANYGYTF
TRBJ2-7,TRBV7-2,CASSLRALGEGSSYEQYF
TRBJ1-2,TRBV7-8,CASSLSKVNSNGYTF
TRBJ2-5,TRBV4-1,CASSQGGGGEETQYF
TRBJ2-5,TRBV20-1,CSARVVGSPSGTQYF
TRBJ1-5,TRBV6-5,CASSYLPGGSNQPQHF
TRBJ2-3,TRBV5-1,CASSFRAGASDTQYF
TRBJ2-5,TRBV11-1,CASSFRPGGTSGQETQYF
TRBJ2-5,TRBV20-1,CSTPGMEETQYF
TRBJ2-1,TRBV6-1,CASSEVLAGRINYPNEQFF
TRBJ2-7,TRBV3-1,CASSHPGRGRSEQYF
TRBJ2-1,TRBV18,CASSPPWMAGFYNEQFF
TRBJ2-1,TRBV5-1,CASSLGRSSGMTYNEQFF
TRBJ2-7,TRBV27,CASSLSREINYEQYF